Presented here are 13 T cell receptor beta chains from one specimen sequenced in a study of siplizumab effects on memory and regulatory T cells. Sequencing used immunoSEQ multiplex PCR; TCRdb keeps in-frame clones, though not all of them. The profile covers roughly 64,000 clones, with around 96% appearing a single time and 0.08% to 0.1% taken by the ten largest. The sequencing input was naive CD8+ T cells sorted from blood. The receptors were gathered from a human donor in good health.

The J gene is TRBJ1-5, the V gene TRBV27; D is ambiguous. Deletions cut 3 bases from V and 0 bases from J, with 3 bases between. The length of the CDR3 is 13 residues. Germline lookup yields CDR1 MNHEY and CDR2 SMNVEV (reference sequence). CDR3 sequence: CASSLTSNQPQHF. CDR3 nucleotides: TGTGCCAGCAGTTTGACTAGCAATCAGCCCCAGCATTTT.

This chain joins TRBV7-9 and TRBJ2-4; 9 bases fit TRBD1. CDR3 size: 13 residues. The V gene end was trimmed by 8 bases and the J gene end by 15 bases; junction bases not matched to a gene: 14. The germline V gene has CDR1 SEHNR and CDR2 FQNEAQ (reference sequence). In nucleotides, the CDR3 is TGTGCCAGCGCTGACCGGACAGGGGCCCCCACGTACTTC. Its protein is CASADRTGAPTYF.

The chain carries TRBV12-5 and TRBJ2-5, with TRBD2 matching over 8 bases. Germline CDR1 reads LGHNT; CDR2 reads FRNRAP. J was trimmed by 5 bases and V by 7 bases; bases with no gene match: 3. This CDR3 spans 12 amino acids. Here the CDR3 DNA reads TGTGCTAGTGAATCGGGGGGGGAGACCCAGTACTTC. Amino acids: CASESGGETQYF.

This clone was detected once. The CDR3 bases are TGTGCCAGCAGCTTTCTAGCGGGGGGGTACAATGAGCAGTTCTTC. Translating it yields CASSFLAGGYNEQFF. This chain links TRBV11-3 with TRBJ2-1; 12 bases line up with TRBD2. Germline CDR1 SGHNT, CDR2 YENEEA. The CDR3 extends over 15 amino acids. The J segment lost 4 bases and the V segment lost 3 bases, leaving 1 base of the junction unmatched.

This chain uses TRBV9 with TRBJ2-1, with D hard to call. Trimming cost V 3 bases and J 0 bases, with 10 bases left between them. The CDR3 covers 15 residues. Germline V gives CDR1 SGDLS, CDR2 YYNGEE. This CDR3 reads CASSESGLSYNEQFF. DNA of the CDR3: TGTGCCAGCAGCGAATCAGGCCTCTCCTACAATGAGCAGTTCTTC.

This chain uses TRBV10-3 with TRBJ1-2; no clear D. Germline assignment: CDR1 ENHRY and CDR2 SYGVKD. CDR3 length equals 12 residues. The V and J ends lost 7 bases and 4 bases respectively, with 10 bases between them. CDR3 bases: TGTGCCATCAATAGCGGGATCTATGGCTACACCTTC. Translation gives CAINSGIYGYTF.

The chain uses TRBV21-1 and TRBJ1-1; no DNA check was done on the table's D call, TRBD1. TRBV21-1 is assigned pseudogene status. This CDR3 comprises 17 residues. As DNA, the CDR3 is TGTGCCAGCAGCATTAAGACAGGGAAGGGGATGAACACTGAAGCTTTCTTT. This translates into CASSIKTGKGMNTEAFF.

The chain's CDR3 is CASTPIQTGTAITGNTIYF. Here the CDR3 DNA reads TGTGCCAGTACCCCAATTCAAACCGGGACAGCGATTACTGGAAACACCATATATTTT. The rearrangement joins TRBV19 to TRBJ1-3; 7 bases line up with TRBD1. CDR1 is LNHDA, CDR2 SQIVND, per germline (reference sequence). CDR3 length equals 19 residues. The V segment lost 7 bases and the J segment 2 bases; nucleotides outside the gene matches: 20.

The genes are TRBV15 and TRBJ2-4; no clear D. Between the trimmed V and J ends, which lost 4 bases and 8 bases, there was a span of 9 bases. From germline, CDR1 is LNHNV and CDR2 YYDKDF (reference sequence). The CDR3 runs 12 residues. The CDR3 nucleotides are TGTGCCACCAGCATGTCGGCTGACATTCAGTACTTC. Encoded protein: CATSMSADIQYF. Filled out from reference TRBV15 and TRBJ2-4, the complete variable domain reads DAMVIQNPRYQVTQFGKPVTLSCSQTLNHNVMYWYQQKSSQAPKLLFHYYDKDFNNEADTPDNFQSRRPNTSFCFLDIRSPGLGDTAMYLCATSMSADIQYFGAGTRLSVL.

The V call is TRBV7-8, the J call TRBJ1-2; 8 nucleotides line up with TRBD1. The germline V gene encodes CDR1 SGHVS and CDR2 FQNEAQ. The CDR3 has 15 amino acids. Losses at the gene ends were 0 bases for V and 7 bases for J; bases not matched to a gene: 7. The CDR3 DNA reads as TGTGCCAGCAGCTTAGCCGGCACAGGGGGGGGTGGCTACACCTTC. Encoded protein: CASSLAGTGGGGYTF.

This clone appeared once. The chain couples TRBV6-6 to TRBJ2-3; D is undetermined. CDR3 length: 13 residues. Between the trimmed V and J ends, which lost 5 bases and 1 base, there was a span of 7 bases. Germline CDR1 is MNHNY and CDR2 is SVGAGI (reference sequence). This CDR3 reads CASSTQGTDTQYF. The DNA of the CDR3 is TGTGCCAGCAGTACCCAGGGCACAGATACGCAGTATTTT.

This sequence joins TRBV27 and TRBJ1-2; possible D gene TRBD1, 5 bases. Germline assignment: CDR1 MNHEY and CDR2 SMNVEV (reference sequence). Trimming took 3 bases from V and 3 from J, leaving 8 bases between them. The CDR3 covers 13 residues. The CDR3 is CASSFGGDYGYTF. CDR3 sequence (DNA): TGTGCCAGCAGTTTTGGGGGAGACTATGGCTACACCTTC.

The chain has TRBV7-6 and TRBJ1-1, with unresolved D. V lost 5 bases and J lost 5, with 9 bases in between. Germline-derived CDR1 and CDR2 are SGHVS and FNYEAQ. The CDR3 covers 12 residues. The CDR3 region is CASSNGLTEAFF. The CDR3 region has the DNA TGTGCCAGCAGCAATGGGCTAACTGAAGCTTTCTTT.